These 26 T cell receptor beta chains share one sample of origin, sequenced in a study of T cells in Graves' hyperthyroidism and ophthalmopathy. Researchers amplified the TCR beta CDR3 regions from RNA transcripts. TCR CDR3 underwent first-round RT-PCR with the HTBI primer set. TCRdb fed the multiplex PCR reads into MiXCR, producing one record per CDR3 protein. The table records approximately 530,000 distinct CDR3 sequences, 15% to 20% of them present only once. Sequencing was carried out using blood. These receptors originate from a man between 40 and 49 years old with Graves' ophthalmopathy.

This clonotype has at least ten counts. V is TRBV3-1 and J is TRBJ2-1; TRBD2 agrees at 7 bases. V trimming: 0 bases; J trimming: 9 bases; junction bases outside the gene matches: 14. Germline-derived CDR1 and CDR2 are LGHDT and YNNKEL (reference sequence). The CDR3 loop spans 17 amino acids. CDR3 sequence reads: CASSQDWPSGLGAEQFF. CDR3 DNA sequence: TGTGCCAGCAGCCAAGATTGGCCTAGCGGCCTTGGAGCTGAGCAGTTCTTC.

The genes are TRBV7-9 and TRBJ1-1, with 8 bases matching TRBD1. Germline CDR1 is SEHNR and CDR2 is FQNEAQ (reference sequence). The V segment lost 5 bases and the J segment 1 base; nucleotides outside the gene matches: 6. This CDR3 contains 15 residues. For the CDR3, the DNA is TGTGCCAGCAGCCGCGCAGGGGGCGCGAACACTGAAGCTTTCTTT. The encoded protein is CASSRAGGANTEAFF.

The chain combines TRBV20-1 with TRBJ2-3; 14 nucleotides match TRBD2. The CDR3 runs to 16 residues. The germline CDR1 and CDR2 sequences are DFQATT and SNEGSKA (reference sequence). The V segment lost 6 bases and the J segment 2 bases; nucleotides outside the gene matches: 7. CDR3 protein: CSAHRGLAGDTDTQYF. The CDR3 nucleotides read TGCAGTGCGCACCGGGGACTAGCGGGGGACACAGATACGCAGTATTTT.

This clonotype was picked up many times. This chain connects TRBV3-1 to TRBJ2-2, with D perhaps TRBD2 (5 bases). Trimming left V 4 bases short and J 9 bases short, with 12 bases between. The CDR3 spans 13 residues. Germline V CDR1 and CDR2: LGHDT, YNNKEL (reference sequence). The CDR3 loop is CASSLTAGRELFF. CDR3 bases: TGTGCCAGCAGCCTCACCGCCGGGAGGGAGCTGTTTTTT.

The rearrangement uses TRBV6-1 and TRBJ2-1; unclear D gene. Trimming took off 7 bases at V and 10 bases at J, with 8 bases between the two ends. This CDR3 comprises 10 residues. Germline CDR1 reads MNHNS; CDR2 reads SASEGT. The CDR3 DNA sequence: TGTGCCAGCATGTGGGGAGAGCAGTTCTTC. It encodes CASMWGEQFF.

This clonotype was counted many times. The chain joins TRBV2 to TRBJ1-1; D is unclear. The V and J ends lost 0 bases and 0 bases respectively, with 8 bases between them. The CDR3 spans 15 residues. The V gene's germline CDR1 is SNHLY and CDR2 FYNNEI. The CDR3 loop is CASSEAFRMNTEAFF. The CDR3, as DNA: TGTGCCAGCAGTGAAGCCTTCCGAATGAACACTGAAGCTTTCTTT.

CDR3 DNA: TGTGCCAGCAGACAGGGTTCGAACTATGGCTACACCTTC. It yields the protein CASRQGSNYGYTF. The chain is built from TRBV6-1 and TRBJ1-2; TRBD1 might be the D (6 bases). The CDR3 is 13 amino acids. Trimming removed 6 bases at V and 2 bases at J, with 10 bases between. Germline CDR1 and CDR2: MNHNS and SASEGT.

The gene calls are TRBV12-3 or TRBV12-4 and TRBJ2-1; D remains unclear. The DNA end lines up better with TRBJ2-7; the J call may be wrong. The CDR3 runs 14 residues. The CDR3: CASSLAATYNEQYF. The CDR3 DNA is TGTGCCAGCAGTTTGGCAGCGACTTACAATGAGCAGTACTTC.

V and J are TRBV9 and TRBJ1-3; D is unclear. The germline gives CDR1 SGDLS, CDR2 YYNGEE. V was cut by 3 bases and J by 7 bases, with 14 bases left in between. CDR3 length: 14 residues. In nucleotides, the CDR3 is TGTGCCAGCAGCGCAGAGACCTCGGGGAACACCATATATTTT. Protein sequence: CASSAETSGNTIYF.

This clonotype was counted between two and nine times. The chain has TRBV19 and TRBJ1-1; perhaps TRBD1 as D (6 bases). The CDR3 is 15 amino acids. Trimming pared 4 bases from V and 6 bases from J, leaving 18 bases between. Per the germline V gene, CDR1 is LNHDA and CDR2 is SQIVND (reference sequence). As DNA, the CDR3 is TGTGCCAGTAGTAAAGATCAGGGGAACGTCGCTGAAGCTTTCTTT. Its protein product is CASSKDQGNVAEAFF.

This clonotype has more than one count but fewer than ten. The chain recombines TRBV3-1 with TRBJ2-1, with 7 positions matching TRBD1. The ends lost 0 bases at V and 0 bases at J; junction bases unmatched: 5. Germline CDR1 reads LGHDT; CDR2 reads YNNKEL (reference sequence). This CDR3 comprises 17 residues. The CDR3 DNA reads TGTGCCAGCAGCCAAGATACGGGGACAGTCTCCTACAATGAGCAGTTCTTC. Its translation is CASSQDTGTVSYNEQFF.

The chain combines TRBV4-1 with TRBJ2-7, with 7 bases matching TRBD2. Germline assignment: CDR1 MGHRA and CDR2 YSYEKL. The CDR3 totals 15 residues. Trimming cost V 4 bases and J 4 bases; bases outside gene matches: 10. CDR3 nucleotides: TGCGCCAGCAGCCCCCTGAGGGACTATGATTACGAGCAGTACTTC. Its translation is CASSPLRDYDYEQYF.

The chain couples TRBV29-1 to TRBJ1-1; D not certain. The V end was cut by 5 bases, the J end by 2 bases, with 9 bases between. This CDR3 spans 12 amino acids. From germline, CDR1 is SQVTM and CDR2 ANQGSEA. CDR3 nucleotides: TGCAGCGTTCGATCCGGAAACACTGAAGCTTTCTTT. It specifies CSVRSGNTEAFF.

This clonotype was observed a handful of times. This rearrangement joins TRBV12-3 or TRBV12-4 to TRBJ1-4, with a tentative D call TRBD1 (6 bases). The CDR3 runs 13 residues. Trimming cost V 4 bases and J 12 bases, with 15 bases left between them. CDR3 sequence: CASSSGGGQELFF. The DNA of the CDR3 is TGTGCCAGCAGTTCCGGAGGGGGGCAGGAACTGTTTTTT.

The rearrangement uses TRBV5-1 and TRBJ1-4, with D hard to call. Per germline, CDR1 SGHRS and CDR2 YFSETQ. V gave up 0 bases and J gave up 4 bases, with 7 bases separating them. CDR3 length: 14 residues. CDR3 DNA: TGCGCCAGCAGCTTGGGGAGTTTTAATGAAAAACTGTTTTTT. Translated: CASSLGSFNEKLFF.

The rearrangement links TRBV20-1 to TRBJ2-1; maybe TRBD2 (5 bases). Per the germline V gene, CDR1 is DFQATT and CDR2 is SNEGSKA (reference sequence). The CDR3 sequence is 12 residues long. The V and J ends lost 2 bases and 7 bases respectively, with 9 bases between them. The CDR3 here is CSARPRLNEQFF. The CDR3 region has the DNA TGCAGTGCTAGACCCAGACTAAATGAGCAGTTCTTC.

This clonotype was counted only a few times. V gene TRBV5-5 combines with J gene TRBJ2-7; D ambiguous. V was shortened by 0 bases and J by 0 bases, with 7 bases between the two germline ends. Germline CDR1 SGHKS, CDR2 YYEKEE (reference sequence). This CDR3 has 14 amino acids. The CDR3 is CASSLDTLSYEQYF. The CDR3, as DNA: TGTGCCAGCAGCTTGGACACCCTCTCCTACGAGCAGTACTTC.

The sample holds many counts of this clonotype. The DNA for the CDR3 is TGTGCCAGCAGCCTCCCAGCGGGGACAGGGGTGGCCGGGGAGCTGTTTTTT. Its protein product is CASSLPAGTGVAGELFF. The chain joins TRBV11-1 to TRBJ2-2; 10 nucleotides line up with TRBD1. V gave up 5 bases and J gave up 6 bases; unmatched junction bases: 12. This CDR3 contains 17 residues. Germline lookup yields CDR1 SGHAT and CDR2 FQDESV (reference sequence).

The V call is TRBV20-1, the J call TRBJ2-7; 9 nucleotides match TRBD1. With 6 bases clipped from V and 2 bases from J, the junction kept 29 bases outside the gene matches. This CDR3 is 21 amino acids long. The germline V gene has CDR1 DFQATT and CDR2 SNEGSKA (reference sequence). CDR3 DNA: TGCAGTGCCTACTCGACAGGGAGAGCCGCGGGGGTCCGGGACAGGGCCTACGAGCAGTACTTC. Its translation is CSAYSTGRAAGVRDRAYEQYF.

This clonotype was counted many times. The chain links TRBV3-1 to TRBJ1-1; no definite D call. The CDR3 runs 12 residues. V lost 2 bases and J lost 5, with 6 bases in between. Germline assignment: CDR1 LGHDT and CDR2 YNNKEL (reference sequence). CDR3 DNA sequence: TGTGCCAGCAGCCAAATATATACTGAAGCTTTCTTT. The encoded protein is CASSQIYTEAFF.

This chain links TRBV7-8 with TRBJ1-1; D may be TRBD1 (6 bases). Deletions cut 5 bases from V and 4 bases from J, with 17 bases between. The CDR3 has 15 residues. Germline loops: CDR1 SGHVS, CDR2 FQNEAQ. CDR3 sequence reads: CASSPFGGAGTEAFF. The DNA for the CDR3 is TGTGCCAGCAGCCCATTTGGGGGGGCTGGCACTGAAGCTTTCTTT.

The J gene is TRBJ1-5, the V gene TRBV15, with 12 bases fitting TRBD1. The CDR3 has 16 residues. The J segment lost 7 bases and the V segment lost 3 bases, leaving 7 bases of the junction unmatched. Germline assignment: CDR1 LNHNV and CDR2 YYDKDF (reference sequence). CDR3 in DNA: TGTGCCACCAGCAGGGGGACAGGGGGCCAAAAGCAGCCCCAGCATTTT. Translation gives CATSRGTGGQKQPQHF.

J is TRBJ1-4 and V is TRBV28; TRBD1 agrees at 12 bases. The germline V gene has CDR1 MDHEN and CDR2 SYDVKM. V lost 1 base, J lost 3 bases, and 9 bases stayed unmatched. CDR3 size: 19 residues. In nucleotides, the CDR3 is TGTGCCAGCAGTTTATTCAGGGACAGGGGGCGGTTAGCTAATGAAAAACTGTTTTTT. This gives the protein CASSLFRDRGRLANEKLFF.

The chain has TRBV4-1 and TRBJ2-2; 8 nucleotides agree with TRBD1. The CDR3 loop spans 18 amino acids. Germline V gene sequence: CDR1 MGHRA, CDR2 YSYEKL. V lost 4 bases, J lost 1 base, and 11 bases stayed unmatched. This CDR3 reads CASSLGPGGAENTGELFF. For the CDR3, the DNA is TGCGCCAGCAGCCTCGGCCCAGGGGGCGCCGAGAACACCGGGGAGCTGTTTTTT.

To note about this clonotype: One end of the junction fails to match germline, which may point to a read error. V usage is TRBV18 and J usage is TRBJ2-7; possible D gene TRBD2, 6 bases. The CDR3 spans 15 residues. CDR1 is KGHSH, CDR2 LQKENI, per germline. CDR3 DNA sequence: TGTGTCAGCTCACCGCCCGGGGGAGGCTCCTACGAGCAGTACTTC. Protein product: CVSSPPGGGSYEQYF.

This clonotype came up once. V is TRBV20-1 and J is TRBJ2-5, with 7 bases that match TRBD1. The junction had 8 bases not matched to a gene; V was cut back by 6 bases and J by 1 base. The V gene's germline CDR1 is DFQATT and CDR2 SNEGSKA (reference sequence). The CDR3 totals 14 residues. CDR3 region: CSADADRLQETQYF. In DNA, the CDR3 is TGCAGTGCCGATGCGGACAGGCTCCAAGAGACCCAGTACTTC.